These 6 T cell receptor beta chains share one sample of origin, sequenced in a study of vaccination effects on CD4 cells after COVID-19. After expansion with viral peptide pools in the ViraFEST assay, antigen-specific CD4+ T cells were sequenced. Culture lasted about 11 days before CD4+ T cell isolation. Every participant took two doses of the BNT162b2 or mRNA-1273 vaccine. Assay used: immunoSEQ multiplex PCR; TCRdb lists only in-frame clones, some missing. The table includes around 46,000 clones, 74% detected once. Antigen specificity for these receptors is unknown. Source: CD4+ T cells from PBMCs cultured with HCoV-OC43 spike peptides, taken after COVID-19 vaccination. The sample's subset: HCoV-OC43 spike overlapping peptide pool stimulation. These TCRs come from a human donor who received a COVID-19 vaccine.

The V call is TRBV2, the J call TRBJ1-4; tentatively, D is TRBD1 (6 bases). The CDR3 spans 15 residues. Germline assignment: CDR1 SNHLY and CDR2 FYNNEI. Trimming took 7 bases from V and 2 from J, leaving 14 bases between them. As DNA, the CDR3 is TGTGCCAGCAAGGGGGGGGGCCGTACTAATGAAAAACTGTTTTTT. Residues: CASKGGGRTNEKLFF.

This chain uses TRBV7-9 with TRBJ2-7; 7 nucleotides agree with TRBD2. Germline values: CDR1 SEHNR, CDR2 FQNEAQ (reference sequence). This CDR3 spans 19 amino acids. Trimming took 1 base from V and 5 from J; bases not matched to a gene: 20. The CDR3 nucleotides read TGTGCCAGCAGCTTAGACAGCGTATTTTCAGGACTAGTCCCCAACGAGCAGTACTTC. As protein: CASSLDSVFSGLVPNEQYF.

The gene calls are TRBV6-1 and TRBJ2-2; unclear D gene. Trimming shortened V by 3 bases and J by 5 bases, and 10 bases separated the two germline ends. The CDR3 is 14 amino acids. Germline V gene lookup returns CDR1 MNHNS and CDR2 SASEGT. The CDR3 DNA is TGTGCCAGCAGTGAGACTTTCTCTACCGGGGAGCTGTTTTTT. This sequence encodes CASSETFSTGELFF.

This chain connects TRBV7-9 to TRBJ2-5; 7 bases are a match to TRBD2. Germline CDR1 reads SEHNR; CDR2 reads FQNEAQ (reference sequence). CDR3 size: 16 residues. V dropped 5 bases and J dropped 2; count of bases not matched to a gene: 11. CDR3 protein: CASSQGASGLQETQYF. The CDR3 coding sequence is TGTGCCAGCAGCCAAGGGGCTAGCGGACTACAAGAGACCCAGTACTTC.

V and J are TRBV6-1 and TRBJ2-3, with D possibly called TRBD1 or TRBD2 (5 bases each). The CDR3 has 16 residues. Per the germline V gene, CDR1 is MNHNS and CDR2 is SASEGT. Trimming took off 1 base at V and 0 bases at J, with 11 bases between the two ends. The CDR3 is CASSEVRGRSTDTQYF. The DNA of the CDR3 is TGTGCCAGCAGTGAAGTAAGGGGACGGAGCACAGATACGCAGTATTTT.

The chain links TRBV5-6 to TRBJ2-7; D possibly corresponds to TRBD1 (5 bases). Germline CDR1 is SGHDT and CDR2 is YYEEEE. The CDR3 covers 12 residues. The germline V and J ends were trimmed by 4 bases and 2 bases, with 7 bases remaining between them. The CDR3 reads CASSRQPYEQYF. The CDR3 DNA reads TGTGCCAGCAGCCGACAGCCCTACGAGCAGTACTTC.